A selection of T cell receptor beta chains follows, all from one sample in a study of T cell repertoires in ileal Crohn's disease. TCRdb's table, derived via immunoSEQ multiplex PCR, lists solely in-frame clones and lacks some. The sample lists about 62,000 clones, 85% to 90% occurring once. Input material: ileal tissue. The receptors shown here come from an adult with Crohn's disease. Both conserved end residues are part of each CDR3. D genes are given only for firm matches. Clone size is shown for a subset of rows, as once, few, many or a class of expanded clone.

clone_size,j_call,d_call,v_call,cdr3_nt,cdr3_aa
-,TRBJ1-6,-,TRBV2,TGTGCCAGCAGTGAGGGGAGGTCCTCCTATAATTCACCCCTCCACTTT,CASSEGRSSYNSPLHF
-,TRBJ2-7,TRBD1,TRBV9,TGTGCCAGCAGCCTCGGCTGGGGACAGGGCGACTACGAGCAGTACTTC,CASSLGWGQGDYEQYF
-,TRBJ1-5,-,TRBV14,TGTGCCAGCAGCCAAGACGATAGCAGGGACATCTATAGCAATCAGCCCCAGCATTTT,CASSQDDSRDIYSNQPQHF
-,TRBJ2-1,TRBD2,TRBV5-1,TGCGCCAGCAGCGCGGGAGAAACGGCCTACAATGAGCAGTTCTTC,CASSAGETAYNEQFF
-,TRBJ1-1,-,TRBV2,TGTGCCAGCAGTGGGGCGCTCGAAGCTTTCTTT,CASSGALEAFF
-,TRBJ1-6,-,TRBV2,TGTGCCAGCAGGGAGTGGGGAGCAGATTCACCCCTCCACTTT,CASREWGADSPLHF
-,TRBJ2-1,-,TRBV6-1,TGTGCCAGCCAGGAACCTGAGCAGTTCTTC,CASQEPEQFF
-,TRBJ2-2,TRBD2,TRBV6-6,TGTGCCAGCAGTTCTAGCGGGAGGTCCCCCGGGGAGCTGTTTTTT,CASSSSGRSPGELFF
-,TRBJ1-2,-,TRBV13,TGTGCCAGCAGCTTAGGCCTACAGGCCCCCTCTGGCTACACCTTC,CASSLGLQAPSGYTF
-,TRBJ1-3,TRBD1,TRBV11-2,TGTGCCAGCAGTCGACAGGGATTTTTGGACACCATATATTTT,CASSRQGFLDTIYF
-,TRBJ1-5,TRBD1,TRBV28,TGTGCCAGCAGTTTCCCGGACAGGGGGCTCCATCAGCCCCAGCATTTT,CASSFPDRGLHQPQHF
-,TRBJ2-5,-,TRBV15,TGTGCCACCAGCAGAGGGCAGATCCAAGAGACCCAGTACTTC,CATSRGQIQETQYF
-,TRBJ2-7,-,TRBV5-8,TGTGCCAGCAGAAGGACATCGACCTACGAGCAGTACTTC,CASRRTSTYEQYF
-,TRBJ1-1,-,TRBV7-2,TGTGCCAGCAGCTCCGAGAGGGTGGCGGGCACTGAAGCTTTCTTT,CASSSERVAGTEAFF
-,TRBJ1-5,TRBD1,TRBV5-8,TGTGCCAGCAGCCCGGGGACAGTCAGTCAGCCCCAGCATTTT,CASSPGTVSQPQHF
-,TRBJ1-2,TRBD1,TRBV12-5,TGTGCTAGTGGTTTGACAGGGGACTATGGCTACACCTTC,CASGLTGDYGYTF
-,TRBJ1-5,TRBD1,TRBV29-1,TGCAGCGTTGCCGGGACAGCTAATCAGCCCCAGCATTTT,CSVAGTANQPQHF
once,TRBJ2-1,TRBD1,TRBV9,TGTGCCAGCAGCGTTCCCGGGACAGTGCAGTTCTTC,CASSVPGTVQFF
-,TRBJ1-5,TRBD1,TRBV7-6,TGTGCCAGCAGCCTGGGACAGAGCAATCAGCCCCAGCATTTT,CASSLGQSNQPQHF
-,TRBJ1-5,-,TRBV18,TGTGCCAGGACTCACCACGGTCGAGGGAAGCCCCAGCATTTT,CARTHHGRGKPQHF
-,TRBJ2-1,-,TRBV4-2,TGTGCCAGCAGCCAAGGTCTAGTCTCTGAGCAGTTCTTC,CASSQGLVSEQFF
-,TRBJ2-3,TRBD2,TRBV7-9,TGTGCCAGCAGCCCAGCTTTGGGCGGGAGGGCCTTCTTTCCTACGCAGTATTTT,CASSPALGGRAFFPTQYF
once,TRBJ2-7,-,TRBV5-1,TGCGCCAGCAGGCCCGTAGATCCCGGTAGCTACGAGCAGTACTTC,CASRPVDPGSYEQYF
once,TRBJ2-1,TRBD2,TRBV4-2,TGTGCCAGCAGCCAAGAGGCGGGGGGCAATGAGCAGTTCTTC,CASSQEAGGNEQFF
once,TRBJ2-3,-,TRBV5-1,TGCGCCAGCAGCTTGAACCCCGGGGGGCGGGGAGATACGCAGTATTTT,CASSLNPGGRGDTQYF
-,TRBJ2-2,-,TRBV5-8,TGTGCCAGCAGTTCCGGGACACCAGGGTTCGAGGAGCTGTTTTTT,CASSSGTPGFEELFF
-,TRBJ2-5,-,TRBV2,TGTGCCAGCGGGACAAGACGCCAAGAGACCCAGTACTTC,CASGTRRQETQYF
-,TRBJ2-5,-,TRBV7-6,TGTGCCAGCAGATCAAGCCCACTAGCAGCACAAGAGACCCAGTACTTC,CASRSSPLAAQETQYF
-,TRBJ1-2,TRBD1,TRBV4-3,TGCGCCAGCAGCCAAGTTCCAGGGGGTCATTATGGCTACACCTTC,CASSQVPGGHYGYTF
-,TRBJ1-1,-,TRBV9,TGTGCCAGCAGCACCATGCGGACAGCGAACACTGAAGCTTTCTTT,CASSTMRTANTEAFF
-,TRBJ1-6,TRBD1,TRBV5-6,TGTGCCAGCAGCCCGGAAAGGGACAGGAGTTCAAACCCCCTCCACTTT,CASSPERDRSSNPLHF
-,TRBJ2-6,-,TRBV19,TGTGCCAGTAACCCAGGGAGGACGGGGGCTGGGGCCAACGTCCTGACTTTC,CASNPGRTGAGANVLTF
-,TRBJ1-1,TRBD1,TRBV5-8,TGTGCCAGCAGCCCATATACAGGGGGTCGGTACACTGAAGCTTTCTTT,CASSPYTGGRYTEAFF
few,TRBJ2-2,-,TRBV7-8,TGTGCCAGCAGCTTAGACAGGATGGGGGAGCTGTTTTTT,CASSLDRMGELFF
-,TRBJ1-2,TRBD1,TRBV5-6,TGTGCCAGCAGCTGGATGACAGGGGGCGCCTATGGCTACACCTTC,CASSWMTGGAYGYTF
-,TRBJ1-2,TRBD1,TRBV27,TGTGCCAGCAGTTCCCCACAGACAGGGGAATATGGCTACACCTTC,CASSSPQTGEYGYTF
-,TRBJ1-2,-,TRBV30,TGTGCCTGGAGTTTCGGGGGAGTCAATGGCTACACCTTC,CAWSFGGVNGYTF
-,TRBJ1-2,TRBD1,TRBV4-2,TGTGCCAGCAGCCAAGACCGATTTTCCGGGACAGGGGGTTACTATGGCTACACCTTC,CASSQDRFSGTGGYYGYTF
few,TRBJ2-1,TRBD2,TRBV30,TGTGCCTGGAATAGCGGGAGGGTCGATGAGCAGTTCTTC,CAWNSGRVDEQFF
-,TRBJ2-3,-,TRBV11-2,TGTGCCAGCAGCTTTTCTAATACGCAGTATTTT,CASSFSNTQYF
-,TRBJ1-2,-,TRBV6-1,TGTGCCAGCAGTGAACACAGTAGGGGGGGGAGTCGATCACTATATGGCTACACCTTC,CASSEHSRGGSRSLYGYTF
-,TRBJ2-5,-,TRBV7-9,TGTGCCAGCAGCACAACAGGGAAAGAGACCCAGTACTTC,CASSTTGKETQYF